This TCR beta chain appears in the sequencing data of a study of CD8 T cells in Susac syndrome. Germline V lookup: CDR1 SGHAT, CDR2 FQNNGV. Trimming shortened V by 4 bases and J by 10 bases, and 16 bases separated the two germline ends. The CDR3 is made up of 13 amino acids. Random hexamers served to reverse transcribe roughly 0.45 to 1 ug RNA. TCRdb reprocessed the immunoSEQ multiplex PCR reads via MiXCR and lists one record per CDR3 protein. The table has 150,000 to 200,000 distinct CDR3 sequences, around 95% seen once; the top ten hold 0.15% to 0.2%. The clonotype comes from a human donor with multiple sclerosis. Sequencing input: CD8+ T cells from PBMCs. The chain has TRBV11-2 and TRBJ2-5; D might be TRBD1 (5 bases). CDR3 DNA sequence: TGTGCCAGCAGCTCCTCCCCTAATAGGGGCCAGTACTTC. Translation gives CASSSSPNRGQYF.